This record covers a single T cell receptor (beta chain). Its cognate antigen has yet to be identified. No much larger clone is present one base from it, and per-base qualities are unavailable. Receptors were amplified or captured by the immunoSEQ multiplex PCR assay. The hsTCRB Kit was used according to the manufacturer's protocol to amplify rearranged TCR beta chain sequences. An Illumina MiSeq was used to sequence the TCRB libraries. As for the authors' bioinformatics: Demultiplexing, trimming and gene mapping were performed with the kit vendor's proprietary platform. In TCRdb, the immuneACCESS table is reduced to in-frame sequences with V and J assigned. These tables do not hold every clone; where another copy was compared, an unresolved V gene accounts for under half, and the others remain unexplained. The DNA gave D and trimming, while V, J and clone size come from that table. This sample gives about 56,000 clones in total; 60% to 80% of them show up just once. The ten largest clones capture 5.3% of the sample.

The meaning of the sample's time point label: week 47, end of study. A 20-mer mutant IDH1 peptide at 300 micrograms in Montanide made up each vaccine dose, which was injected subcutaneously together with topical imiquimod. Patients received eight vaccinations in weeks 1, 3, 5, 7, 11, 15, 19 and 23, corresponding to visits V03 through V10. Donors had newly diagnosed WHO grade 3 or 4 IDH1-mutant astrocytomas with loss of nuclear ATRX. The samples were drawn from NOA16, a multicentre, single-arm, open-label phase I trial in Germany that tested a mutant IDH1 peptide vaccine in humans for the first time. The DNeasy Blood and Tissue Kit was used to extract genomic DNA from EDTA blood for TCRB sequencing. V loses 4 bases, J loses 6 bases, and the germline ends lie 11 bases apart. The CDR3 contains 12 residues, cysteine and phenylalanine counted. Only CDR3 DNA is held: 36 bases, read in frame from base 1. CDR1 and CDR2 are drawn from the germline V gene (reference sequence): SGHNT, YYREEE.

The data originate from a study of a mutant IDH1 vaccine in newly diagnosed glioma (dated by TCRdb to about 2021). Regarding the complete study: Vaccination started 4-6 weeks after radiotherapy alone, or was given together with temozolomide cycles in the groups whose treatment included chemotherapy. The roughly 35 treated patients were around 62% male and around 38% female, with a mean age of roughly 40 years. Prior to enrollment, patients had been given standard therapy consisting of radiotherapy alone, temozolomide alone, or radiochemotherapy with temozolomide, with the combination given to most patients. The week-35 safety follow-up was designated visit V12, and the week-47 end of study was designated visit V13. Peripheral blood was drawn at six visits: V03 (baseline), V05, V07, V10, V12 and V13. For exploratory analyses, longitudinal TCRB deep sequencing was carried out in 25 to 30 treated patients wherever samples were available.

The full study reports these points: Immune responses induced by the vaccine were seen in 90% to 95% of patients across multiple MHC alleles. Selection of PBMC samples for TCRB deep sequencing was based on availability. Pseudoprogression appeared unrelated to alterations in the top peripheral T cell clonotypes detected by TCRB sequencing. The authors stated that sample limitations prevented analyses of patient blood samples from being reproduced.

The chain is encoded by TRBV5-4 joined to TRBJ2-7, with TRBD1 tentatively as D gene (6 bases match). The sequence was obtained from a man aged 50 to 60 with glioma. This sample comprised PBMCs, obtained from a glioma patient whose treatment included an IDH1 peptide vaccine. The DNA sequence is given as TGTGCCAGCAGCCCACAGGGAGTCGAGCAGTACTTC. It specifies CASSPQGVEQYF.